Listed here are 20 T cell receptor beta chains from one sample, sequenced in a study of OX40 agonist ivuxolimab in advanced cancers. Profiling relied on immunoSEQ multiplex PCR, and the TCRdb table lists in-frame clones only, not all of them. The table lists 30,000 to 45,000 clones, around nine tenths of them singletons. Sequences were derived from CD4+ or CD8+ T cells sorted from blood, sampled in a trial of the OX40 agonist ivuxolimab. The receptors originated from an adult with an advanced solid tumor such as melanoma, head and neck, liver or kidney cancer.

This rearrangement joins TRBV19 to TRBJ2-1; D perhaps matches TRBD1 (5 bases). The CDR3 extends over 14 amino acids. Germline lookup yields CDR1 LNHDA and CDR2 SQIVND (reference sequence). Between the trimmed V and J ends, which lost 7 bases and 0 bases, there was a span of 10 bases. The CDR3, as DNA: TGTGCCAGTAAAGAACAGGACTCCTACAATGAGCAGTTCTTC. As protein: CASKEQDSYNEQFF.

The gene calls are TRBV19 and TRBJ2-7, with D possibly being TRBD1 (6 bases). Per the germline V gene, CDR1 is LNHDA and CDR2 is SQIVND (reference sequence). The CDR3 loop spans 13 amino acids. V lost 5 bases, J lost 4 bases, and 12 bases lay in between. The CDR3 coding sequence is TGTGCCAGTAGTTCAGGGGAAGTGTACGAGCAGTACTTC. Translation gives CASSSGEVYEQYF.

This sequence joins TRBV9 and TRBJ2-5, with 8 positions matching TRBD2. V was clipped by 0 bases and J by 5 bases; unmatched bases: 12. Germline values: CDR1 SGDLS, CDR2 YYNGEE. The CDR3 sequence is 17 residues long. For the CDR3, the DNA is TGTGCCAGCAGCGTAGCTAGCGGGCAACACACGGGGGAGACCCAGTACTTC. Protein product: CASSVASGQHTGETQYF.

J is TRBJ2-1 and V is TRBV7-2; 8 nucleotides align to TRBD2. Germline CDR1 SGHTA, CDR2 FQGNSA. The V gene end was trimmed by 2 bases and the J gene end by 2 bases; junction bases not matched to a gene: 5. This CDR3 spans 16 amino acids. CDR3 loop: CASSLSGGATYNEQFF. The CDR3 coding sequence is TGTGCCAGCAGCTTATCGGGGGGGGCCACCTACAATGAGCAGTTCTTC.

This chain uses TRBV6-1 with TRBJ2-1; possibly TRBD2 for D (6 bases). Looked up from germline, CDR1 is MNHNS and CDR2 is SASEGT. The CDR3 contains 15 residues. V gave up 3 bases and J gave up 9 bases, with 18 bases separating them. CDR3: CASSDFLARVGEQFF. In nucleotides, the CDR3 is TGTGCCAGCAGTGACTTTCTAGCGAGGGTCGGTGAGCAGTTCTTC.

The chain carries TRBV7-6 and TRBJ2-7; 8 nucleotides align to TRBD2. The CDR3 runs to 17 residues. Germline V gene lookup returns CDR1 SGHVS and CDR2 FNYEAQ. J gave up 5 bases and V 2 bases, and 14 bases lay outside the gene matches. In nucleotides, the CDR3 is TGTGCCAGCAGCTTATTGGGCAGGACTAGCTTTTCCCACGAGCAGTACTTC. Translating it yields CASSLLGRTSFSHEQYF.

This clone was seen only once. The chain is built from TRBV14 and TRBJ2-1; 7 positions agree with TRBD2. V lost 4 bases and J lost 8; bases outside the gene matches: 11. The CDR3 loop spans 15 amino acids. Germline V lookup: CDR1 SGHDN, CDR2 FVKESK. CDR3: CASSLGVLASDEQFF. The DNA of the CDR3 is TGTGCCAGCAGCCTAGGGGTACTAGCGAGCGATGAGCAGTTCTTC.

V is TRBV5-6 and J is TRBJ1-1; D unclear. Germline V gives CDR1 SGHDT, CDR2 YYEEEE. The V and J ends lost 2 bases and 5 bases respectively, with 7 bases between them. The CDR3 runs to 12 residues. CDR3 in amino acids: CASSLSVTEAFF. In nucleotides, the CDR3 is TGTGCCAGCAGCTTAAGCGTAACTGAAGCTTTCTTT.

The chain couples TRBV13 to TRBJ2-3; D is uncertain. The germline gives CDR1 PRHDT, CDR2 FYEKMQ (reference sequence). Between the trimmed V and J ends, which lost 0 bases and 0 bases, there was a span of 10 bases. The CDR3 has 16 amino acids. For the CDR3, the DNA is TGTGCCAGCAGCTTAGGCTCCACCAGAAGCACAGATACGCAGTATTTT. Its translation is CASSLGSTRSTDTQYF.

The genes are TRBV5-6 and TRBJ2-5; tentatively, D is TRBD1 (6 bases). The germline CDR1 and CDR2 sequences are SGHDT and YYEEEE. Trimming removed 4 bases at V and 2 bases at J, with 27 bases between. This CDR3 comprises 19 residues. The CDR3 loop reads CASSTGLGAHLWVQETQYF. The CDR3 region has the DNA TGTGCCAGCAGCACAGGTCTGGGGGCGCACCTCTGGGTGCAAGAGACCCAGTACTTC.

This clone appeared once. An end of the junction does not agree with germline; a read error may underlie this. The chain links TRBV2 to TRBJ2-7; 7 bases line up with TRBD2. Germline values: CDR1 SNHLY, CDR2 FYNNEI. This CDR3 comprises 14 residues. This CDR3 reads CASSVAGEDYKQYF. The DNA for the CDR3 is TGTGCCAGCAGTGTGGCGGGAGAAGACTACAAGCAGTACTTC.

In its sample, this clone was seen a few times. The chain joins TRBV27 to TRBJ2-3; TRBD2 is a possible D gene (6 bases). The V and J ends lost 3 bases and 3 bases respectively, with 13 bases between them. Looked up from germline, CDR1 is MNHEY and CDR2 is SMNVEV (reference sequence). This CDR3 is 15 amino acids long. CDR3 in amino acids: CASSFGVGGTDTQYF. The CDR3, as DNA: TGTGCCAGCAGTTTTGGGGTTGGAGGGACAGATACGCAGTATTTT.

CDR3 DNA: TGTGCCAGCAGTTTTTGGGGGCGTGAGCCTGAAGCTTTCTTT. This gives the protein CASSFWGREPEAFF. This chain joins TRBV27 and TRBJ1-1; possible D gene TRBD1, 6 bases. This CDR3 is 14 amino acids long. V lost 3 bases to trimming and J lost 6 bases, with 14 bases between them. The germline V gene encodes CDR1 MNHEY and CDR2 SMNVEV (reference sequence).

This chain uses TRBV9 with TRBJ2-1; 10 bases align to TRBD2. Germline V gene lookup returns CDR1 SGDLS and CDR2 YYNGEE. The CDR3 spans 18 residues. Trimming cost V 1 base and J 6 bases; bases outside gene matches: 13. The CDR3 DNA is TGTGCCAGCAGCGTATGGTCTAGCGGGAGCCTGGAGAGCAATGAGCAGTTCTTC. This translates into CASSVWSSGSLESNEQFF.

This CDR3 is CASGKIAGERYF. CDR3 in DNA: TGTGCCAGCGGTAAGATAGCGGGAGAGAGATATTTT. The chain joins TRBV6-1 to TRBJ2-3; TRBD2 matches 9 bases. In germline, CDR1 is MNHNS, CDR2 SASEGT. The V and J ends lost 8 bases and 15 bases, in that order; junction bases with no gene match: 12. The CDR3 runs to 12 residues.

The chain has TRBV7-3 and TRBJ1-1; a possible D gene is TRBD1 (5 bases). The germline CDR1 and CDR2 sequences are SGHTA and FQGTGA. The CDR3 loop spans 14 amino acids. Trimming left V 3 bases short and J 3 bases short, with 11 bases between. CDR3 bases: TGTGCCAGCAGCTTGTCAGTGGGGGACACTGAAGCTTTCTTT. Its translation is CASSLSVGDTEAFF.

The chain couples TRBV5-6 to TRBJ2-7; 7 positions agree with TRBD1. V gave up 4 bases and J gave up 0 bases; unmatched junction bases: 4. The germline V gene encodes CDR1 SGHDT and CDR2 YYEEEE. The CDR3 is 14 amino acids. In DNA form, the CDR3 reads TGTGCCAGCAGCGGGGACAGCTACTCCTACGAGCAGTACTTC. This translates into CASSGDSYSYEQYF.

V gene TRBV2 combines with J gene TRBJ2-5, with 9 bases identical to TRBD2. The V and J ends lost 4 bases and 0 bases, in that order; junction bases with no gene match: 9. CDR1 is SNHLY, CDR2 FYNNEI, per germline. There are 17 residues in the CDR3. DNA for the CDR3: TGTGCCAGCAGTGCACGGCTAACTAGCGGGTACCAAGAGACCCAGTACTTC. Translated, it gives CASSARLTSGYQETQYF.

The V gene is TRBV27, the J gene TRBJ2-1; 8 bases line up with TRBD2. The CDR3 loop spans 16 amino acids. Losses at the gene ends were 5 bases for V and 6 bases for J; bases not matched to a gene: 12. The germline V gene encodes CDR1 MNHEY and CDR2 SMNVEV (reference sequence). The CDR3 loop is CASSPTLSGSGNEQFF. The CDR3 nucleotides are TGTGCCAGCAGTCCCACCCTCAGCGGGAGTGGCAATGAGCAGTTCTTC.

The chain recombines TRBV10-3 with TRBJ2-1, with no clear D. Trimming removed 4 bases from V and 7 bases from J, with 11 bases in between. Germline lookup yields CDR1 ENHRY and CDR2 SYGVKD. The CDR3 length is 13 residues. CDR3 region: CAISVVGGNEQFF. The CDR3 region has the DNA TGTGCCATCAGTGTGGTAGGTGGAAATGAGCAGTTCTTC.